This paragraph reports one TCR beta chain. The antigen is not known. The sample is drawn from a study of blood T cells in healthy people across ages. Study at large: About one barcoded beta molecule per two T cells was captured by template switching.

A second PCR, run for roughly 7 to 11 cycles, used a sample-barcoded 5' primer plus a J-beta primer mix. TCRdb analysed the 5' RACE reads with MiXCR anew, one entry per CDR3 protein. The repertoire has fewer than 950,000 distinct CDR3 sequences, approximately 53% of them found once; the top ten carry roughly two fifths. Whenever a sample was processed, at least 6 million PBMCs were isolated. Whole-study results and caveats: Older age went with lower TCR beta diversity per million T cells, in a roughly linear way. Not knowing donor CMV status may have confounded expanded clonotype changes.

This CDR3 is 16 amino acids long. J lost 11 bases, V lost 1 base, and 16 bases had no gene match. The sample taken for sequencing was blood. The chain links TRBV12-3 or TRBV12-4 to TRBJ2-5; 7 bases are shared with TRBD2. The TCR comes from a man aged 80 or over in good health. In nucleotides, the CDR3 is TGTGCCAGCAGTTTAGGACTAGCATCAAGGGGTAATGAGCAGTACTTC. Protein product: CASSLGLASRGNEQYF.